The clone carrying this T cell receptor beta chain was seen a handful of times. Antigen: not known. This specimen belongs to a study of vaccination effects on CD4 cells after COVID-19. Only in-frame clones appear in the TCRdb table, and some are missing; sequencing was by immunoSEQ multiplex PCR. Among tens of thousands of clones listed, under 75% were seen once. Study findings and constraints: Infection- and vaccine-induced clones contracted markedly late after vaccination. Early post-infection timepoints were absent, and convalescent patients were few. Nearly all vaccine-induced clones in healthy recipients recognized only SARS-CoV-2.

V dropped 4 bases and J dropped 0 bases, with 10 bases sitting between them. The CDR3 covers 14 residues. Germline V CDR1 and CDR2: SGHTA, FQGNSA. Expansion with viral peptide pools was applied to antigen-specific CD4+ T cells by the ViraFEST assay prior to sequencing. After around 10 days in culture, the CD4+ T cells were isolated. Negative nucleocapsid antibody tests before and after vaccination confirmed no previous SARS-CoV-2 infection. The sample was CD4+ T cells from PBMCs cultured with HCoV-OC43 spike peptides, taken before COVID-19 vaccination. Noted subset: HCoV-OC43 spike overlapping peptide pool stimulation. The chain has TRBV7-2 and TRBJ2-7; D is perhaps TRBD2 (5 bases). The source is a human donor who received a COVID-19 vaccine. As DNA, the CDR3 is TGTGCCAGCAGCTCGGACGGGAACTCCTACGAGCAGTACTTC. Translating gives CASSSDGNSYEQYF.